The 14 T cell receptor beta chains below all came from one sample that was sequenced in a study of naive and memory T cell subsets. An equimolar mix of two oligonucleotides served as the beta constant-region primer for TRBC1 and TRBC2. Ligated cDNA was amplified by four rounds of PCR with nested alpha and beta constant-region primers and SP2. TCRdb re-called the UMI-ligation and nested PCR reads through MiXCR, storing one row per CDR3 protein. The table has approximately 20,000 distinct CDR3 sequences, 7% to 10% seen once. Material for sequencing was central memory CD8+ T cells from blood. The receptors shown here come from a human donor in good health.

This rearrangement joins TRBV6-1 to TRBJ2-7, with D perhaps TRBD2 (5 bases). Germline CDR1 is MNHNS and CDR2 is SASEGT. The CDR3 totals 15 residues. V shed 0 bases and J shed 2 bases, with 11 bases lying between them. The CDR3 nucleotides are TGTGCCAGCAGTGAAGCTAAAGGGAGTCCCTACGAGCAGTACTTC. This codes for CASSEAKGSPYEQYF.

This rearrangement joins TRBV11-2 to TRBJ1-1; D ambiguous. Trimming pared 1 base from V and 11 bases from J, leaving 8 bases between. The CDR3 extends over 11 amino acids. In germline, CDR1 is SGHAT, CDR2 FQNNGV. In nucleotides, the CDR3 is TGTGCCAGCAGCTTAGTCCATGGGGCTTTCTTT. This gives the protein CASSLVHGAFF.

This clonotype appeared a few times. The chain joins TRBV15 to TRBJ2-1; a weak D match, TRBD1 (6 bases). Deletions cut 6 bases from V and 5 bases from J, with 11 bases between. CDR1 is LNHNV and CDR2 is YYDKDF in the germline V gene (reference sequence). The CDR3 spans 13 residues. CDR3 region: CATSLQGDNEQFF. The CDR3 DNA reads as TGTGCCACCAGTCTACAGGGCGACAATGAGCAGTTCTTC.

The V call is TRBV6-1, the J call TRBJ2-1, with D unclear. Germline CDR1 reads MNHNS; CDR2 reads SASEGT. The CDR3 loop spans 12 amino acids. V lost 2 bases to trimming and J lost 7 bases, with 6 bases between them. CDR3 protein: CASSEFGNEQFF. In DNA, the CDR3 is TGTGCCAGCAGTGAATTCGGTAATGAGCAGTTCTTC.

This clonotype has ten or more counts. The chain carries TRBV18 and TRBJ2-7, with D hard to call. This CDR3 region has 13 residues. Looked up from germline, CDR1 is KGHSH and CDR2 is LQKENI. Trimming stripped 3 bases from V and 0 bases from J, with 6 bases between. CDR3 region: CASSPGSSYEQYF. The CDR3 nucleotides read TGTGCCAGCTCACCCGGGTCCTCCTACGAGCAGTACTTC.

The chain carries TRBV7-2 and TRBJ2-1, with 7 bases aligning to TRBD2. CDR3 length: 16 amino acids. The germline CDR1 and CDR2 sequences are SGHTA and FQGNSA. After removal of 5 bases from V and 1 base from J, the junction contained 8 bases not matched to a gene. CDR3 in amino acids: CASSQSMGGSYNEQFF. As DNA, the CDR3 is TGTGCCAGCAGCCAAAGCATGGGGGGGTCCTACAATGAGCAGTTCTTC.

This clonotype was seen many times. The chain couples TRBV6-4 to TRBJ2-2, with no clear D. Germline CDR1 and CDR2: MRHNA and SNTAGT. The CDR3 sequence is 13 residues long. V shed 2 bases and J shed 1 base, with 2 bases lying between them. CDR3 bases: TGTGCCAGCAGTGACAGGAACACCGGGGAGCTGTTTTTT. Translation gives CASSDRNTGELFF.

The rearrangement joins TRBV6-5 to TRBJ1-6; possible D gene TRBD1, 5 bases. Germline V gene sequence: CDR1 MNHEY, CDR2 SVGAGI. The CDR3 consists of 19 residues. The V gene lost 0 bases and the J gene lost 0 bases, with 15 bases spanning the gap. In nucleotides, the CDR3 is TGTGCCAGCAGTTACTCGACGGACATGTTGAGCTCCTATAATTCACCCCTCCACTTT. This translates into CASSYSTDMLSSYNSPLHF.

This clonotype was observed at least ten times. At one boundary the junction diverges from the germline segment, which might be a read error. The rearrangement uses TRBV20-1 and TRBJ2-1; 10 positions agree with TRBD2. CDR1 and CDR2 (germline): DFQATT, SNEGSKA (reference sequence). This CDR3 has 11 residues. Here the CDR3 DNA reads TGCAGTGCTCCTAGCGGGAGTTCTCTGATCTTC. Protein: CSAPSGSSLIF.

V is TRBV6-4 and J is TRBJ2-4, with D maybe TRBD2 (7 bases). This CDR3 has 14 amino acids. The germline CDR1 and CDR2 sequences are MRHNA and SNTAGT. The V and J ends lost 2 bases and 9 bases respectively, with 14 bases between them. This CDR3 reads CASSDGRDNSIQYF. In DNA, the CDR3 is TGTGCCAGCAGTGACGGGAGGGACAATAGCATTCAGTACTTC.

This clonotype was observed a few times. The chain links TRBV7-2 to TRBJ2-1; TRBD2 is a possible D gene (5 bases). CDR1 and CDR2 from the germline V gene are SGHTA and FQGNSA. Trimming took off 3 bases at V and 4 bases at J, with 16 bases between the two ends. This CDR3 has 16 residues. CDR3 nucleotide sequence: TGTGCCAGCAGCTTTCTCTGGGAGCGAGAGTACAATGAGCAGTTCTTC. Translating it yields CASSFLWEREYNEQFF. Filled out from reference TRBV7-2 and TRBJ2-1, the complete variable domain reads GAGVSQSPSNKVTEKGKDVELRCDPISGHTALYWYRQSLGQGLEFLIYFQGNSAPDKSGLPSDRFSAERTGGSVSTLTIQRTQQEDSAVYLCASSFLWEREYNEQFFGPGTRLTVL.

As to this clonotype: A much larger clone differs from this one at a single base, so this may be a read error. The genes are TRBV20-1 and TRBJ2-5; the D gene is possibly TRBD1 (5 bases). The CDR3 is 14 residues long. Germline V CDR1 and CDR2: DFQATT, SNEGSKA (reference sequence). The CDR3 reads CCASRREGEETQYF. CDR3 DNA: TGCTGTGCTAGTAGACGAGAAGGGGAAGAGACCCAGTACTTC.

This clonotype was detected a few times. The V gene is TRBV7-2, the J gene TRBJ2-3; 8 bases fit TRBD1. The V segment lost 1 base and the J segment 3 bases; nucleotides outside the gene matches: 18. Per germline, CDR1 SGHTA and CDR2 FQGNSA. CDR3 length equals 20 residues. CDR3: CASSLDFPFHGTGLTDTQYF. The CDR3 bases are TGTGCCAGCAGCTTAGATTTCCCATTTCATGGGACAGGACTTACAGATACGCAGTATTTT.

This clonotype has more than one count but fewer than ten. In nucleotides, the CDR3 is TGTGCCAGCAGCCTCCTCCGCCCGTCCTCCGATATAGATGGCTACACCTTC. Its protein is CASSLLRPSSDIDGYTF. The chain recombines TRBV14 with TRBJ1-2; unclear D gene. The V end was cut by 4 bases, the J end by 6 bases, with 24 bases between. The germline V gene has CDR1 SGHDN and CDR2 FVKESK. CDR3 length: 17 amino acids.